Listed below are T cell receptor beta chains from one sample, sequenced in a study of PD-L1 blockade in urothelial cancer. Some clones are missing from TCRdb's copy, which holds only in-frame ones; the method was immunoSEQ multiplex PCR. This sample carries around 68,000 clones, 75% to 90% of them seen once, and the ten largest clones take over 1.5%. The source was PBMCs, collected around atezolizumab (anti-PD-L1) treatment. The source is a man in his sixties or seventies with urothelial cancer. Both conserved end residues are part of each CDR3. The order of the fields is clone size, J gene, D gene, V gene, CDR3 protein, CDR3 DNA. The D gene is left open where the match is weak. Only part of the rows carry a size: once, few, many, or a class if the clone is expanded.

. TRBJ2-1 TRBD2 TRBV9 CASSTGLAGVGEQFF TGTGCCAGCAGCACCGGACTAGCGGGAGTGGGTGAGCAGTTCTTC
. TRBJ2-5 TRBD2 TRBV29-1 CSAGGSGKTQYF TGCAGTGCTGGCGGGAGCGGAAAGACCCAGTACTTC
. TRBJ2-7 TRBD1 TRBV5-1 CASSPTGGNEQYF TGCGCCAGCAGCCCAACAGGGGGCAACGAGCAGTACTTC
. TRBJ2-5 . TRBV15 CATSRDTGSGETQYF TGTGCCACCAGCAGAGATACCGGGTCCGGGGAGACCCAGTACTTC
. TRBJ1-6 . TRBV27 CASSFGGASPLHF TGTGCCAGCAGTTTCGGCGGGGCTTCACCCCTCCACTTT
. TRBJ2-1 TRBD1 TRBV4-3 CASSQSGDRPYNEQFF TGCGCCAGCAGCCAATCAGGGGACAGACCCTACAATGAGCAGTTCTTC
few TRBJ1-5 . TRBV7-8 CASSLGWRGNQPQHF TGTGCCAGCAGCTTAGGGTGGCGGGGGAATCAGCCCCAGCATTTT
few TRBJ2-1 TRBD2 TRBV11-2 CASSSPGLSNEQFF TGTGCCAGCAGCTCCCCGGGACTAAGCAATGAGCAGTTCTTC
. TRBJ2-3 . TRBV11-3 CASSLGRQYTDTQYF TGTGCCAGCAGCTTGGGAAGACAGTACACAGATACGCAGTATTTT
once TRBJ2-1 . TRBV9 CASSVALSSYNEQFF TGTGCCAGCAGCGTAGCTCTGAGCTCCTACAATGAGCAGTTCTTC
. TRBJ2-2 . TRBV7-3 CASSPTREEGYTGELFF TGTGCCAGCAGCCCGACTAGGGAGGAAGGGTATACCGGGGAGCTGTTTTTT
. TRBJ1-1 . TRBV7-2 CASTLGVGNTEAFF TGTGCCAGCACCCTAGGGGTAGGGAACACTGAAGCTTTCTTT
. TRBJ1-3 . TRBV9 CASSVWEVPSGNTIYF TGTGCCAGCAGCGTATGGGAGGTTCCCTCTGGAAACACCATATATTTT
few TRBJ1-1 TRBD1 TRBV19 CASIADRVRPEAFF TGTGCCAGTATTGCCGACAGGGTGAGGCCTGAAGCTTTCTTT
few TRBJ1-1 . TRBV29-1 CSVARDTSSEAFF TGCAGCGTTGCCCGGGACACCTCATCCGAAGCTTTCTTT
. TRBJ1-1 . TRBV29-1 CSVDRALDRRF TGCAGCGTTGACCGAGCTCTCGACAGACGCTTT
. TRBJ1-2 . TRBV7-8 CASSLVAGNIGYTF TGTGCCAGCAGCTTAGTAGCGGGCAATATCGGCTACACCTTC
. TRBJ1-2 TRBD1 TRBV19 CASRHPGQGYYGYTF TGTGCCAGTCGCCATCCGGGACAGGGATACTATGGCTACACCTTC
. TRBJ1-1 TRBD1 TRBV9 CASSSGTGHTEAFF TGTGCCAGCAGCTCCGGGACAGGGCACACTGAAGCTTTCTTT
. TRBJ2-1 TRBD2 TRBV11-3 CASSLESGTVTYNEQFF TGTGCCAGCAGCTTGGAAAGCGGGACCGTTACCTACAATGAGCAGTTCTTC
. TRBJ2-1 TRBD2 TRBV27 CASSWTSGRSEQFF TGTGCCAGCAGTTGGACTAGCGGGAGAAGTGAGCAGTTCTTC
once TRBJ2-5 . TRBV4-2 CASSQAAGQKYQETQYF TGTGCCAGCAGCCAAGCGGCGGGACAGAAGTACCAAGAGACCCAGTACTTC
. TRBJ2-7 . TRBV5-5 CASSTPGSDYEQYF TGTGCCAGCAGCACACCGGGGTCAGACTACGAGCAGTACTTC
. TRBJ2-7 TRBD1 TRBV30 CAWTFQDRDEQYF TGTGCCTGGACCTTCCAGGACAGGGACGAGCAGTACTTC
few TRBJ1-5 . TRBV18 CASSPAGLSNQPQHF TGTGCCAGCTCACCAGCGGGACTGAGCAATCAGCCCCAGCATTTT
. TRBJ1-2 . TRBV14 CASSHLAPQVGYGYTF TGTGCCAGCAGCCATCTCGCCCCCCAGGTCGGCTATGGCTACACCTTC
. TRBJ2-2 TRBD1 TRBV5-1 CASSLSTGYTGELFF TGCGCCAGCAGCTTATCGACAGGGTACACCGGGGAGCTGTTTTTT
. TRBJ2-5 TRBD2 TRBV7-8 CASTPGGSRETQYF TGTGCCAGCACTCCTGGCGGGAGTAGGGAGACCCAGTACTTC
. TRBJ2-1 TRBD1 TRBV4-2 CASSQVKETGWNNEQFF TGTGCCAGCAGCCAAGTGAAGGAGACAGGGTGGAACAATGAGCAGTTCTTC
. TRBJ2-7 . TRBV7-9 CASSSSSYEQYF TGTGCCAGCAGCTCGAGCTCCTACGAGCAGTACTTC
. TRBJ1-1 TRBD1 TRBV7-8 CASSRDRVGGTEAFF TGTGCCAGCAGTCGAGACAGGGTGGGGGGCACTGAAGCTTTCTTT
. TRBJ2-2 . TRBV5-5 CASSRVILPGELFF TGTGCCAGCAGCCGCGTAATCCTTCCCGGGGAGCTGTTTTTT
few TRBJ2-1 . TRBV5-1 CASSFDEGYNEQFF TGCGCCAGCAGCTTCGACGAGGGCTACAATGAGCAGTTCTTC
. TRBJ2-1 . TRBV20-1 CNADRGGEQFF TGCAATGCTGATAGGGGTGGTGAGCAGTTCTTC
once TRBJ2-7 TRBD2 TRBV4-1 CASSLRGGTSATYEQYF TGCGCCAGCAGCCTAAGAGGGGGGACTAGCGCTACCTACGAGCAGTACTTC
. TRBJ2-1 TRBD2 TRBV5-6 CASSWGLAGRVEQFF TGTGCCAGCAGCTGGGGACTAGCGGGACGGGTTGAGCAGTTCTTC
. TRBJ2-1 . TRBV6-6 CASSYSYFYNEQFF TGTGCCAGCAGTTACTCTTATTTCTACAATGAGCAGTTCTTC
. TRBJ2-7 . TRBV7-2 CASSLQEWEQYF TGTGCCAGCAGCTTGCAAGAGTGGGAGCAGTACTTC
. TRBJ1-1 TRBD1 TRBV18 CASSPQTGGDSETFF TGTGCCAGCTCGCCTCAGACAGGGGGCGATTCCGAAACTTTCTTT
. TRBJ2-7 TRBD2 TRBV28 CASRSPAGGGYEQYF TGTGCCAGCAGGTCGCCTGCGGGAGGGGGGTACGAGCAGTACTTC
. TRBJ1-1 TRBD1 TRBV5-1 CASSFGGQMNTEAFF TGCGCCAGCAGCTTCGGGGGACAGATGAACACTGAAGCTTTCTTT
. TRBJ2-5 . TRBV7-9 CASSPRQIQETQYF TGTGCCAGCAGCCCCCGACAGATCCAAGAGACCCAGTACTTC
. TRBJ2-7 . TRBV5-1 CASSLDDTLGEQYF TGCGCCAGCAGCTTGGATGACACCCTTGGAGAGCAGTACTTC
. TRBJ2-7 TRBD2 TRBV5-5 CASSLVGLAGDEQYF TGTGCCAGCAGCTTGGTCGGCCTAGCGGGAGACGAGCAGTACTTC
once TRBJ1-4 . TRBV29-1 CSVGGGTNEKLFF TGCAGCGTGGGGGGGGGAACTAATGAAAAACTGTTTTTT
. TRBJ1-4 . TRBV6-5 CASSSSGGRNEKLFF TGTGCCAGCAGTTCCTCCGGGGGGAGAAATGAAAAACTGTTTTTT
. TRBJ1-5 TRBD1 TRBV6-5 CASSRSGGRQPQHF TGTGCCAGCAGTCGCTCAGGGGGCAGACAGCCCCAGCATTTT
. TRBJ2-5 . TRBV19 CASSSVGLHRKETQYF TGTGCCAGTAGTAGCGTGGGACTCCATCGCAAAGAGACCCAGTACTTC
. TRBJ1-2 . TRBV5-1 CASSPDRSYGYTF TGCGCCAGCAGTCCCGACAGGTCCTATGGCTACACCTTC
. TRBJ2-7 . TRBV20-1 CSAPLGYEQYF TGCAGTGCTCCGCTAGGTTACGAGCAGTACTTC
. TRBJ1-5 TRBD1 TRBV19 CASRLTGASNQPQHF TGTGCCAGTAGATTAACAGGGGCTAGCAATCAGCCCCAGCATTTT
. TRBJ1-1 . TRBV6-6 CASSLSHTEAFF TGTGCCAGCAGTCTTTCCCACACTGAAGCTTTCTTT
. TRBJ1-1 . TRBV29-1 CSVGKSGTEAFF TGCAGCGTTGGGAAGTCGGGGACTGAAGCTTTCTTT
. TRBJ1-4 TRBD1 TRBV15 CATGPGQGGEKLFF TGTGCCACCGGCCCGGGACAGGGAGGGGAAAAACTGTTTTTT